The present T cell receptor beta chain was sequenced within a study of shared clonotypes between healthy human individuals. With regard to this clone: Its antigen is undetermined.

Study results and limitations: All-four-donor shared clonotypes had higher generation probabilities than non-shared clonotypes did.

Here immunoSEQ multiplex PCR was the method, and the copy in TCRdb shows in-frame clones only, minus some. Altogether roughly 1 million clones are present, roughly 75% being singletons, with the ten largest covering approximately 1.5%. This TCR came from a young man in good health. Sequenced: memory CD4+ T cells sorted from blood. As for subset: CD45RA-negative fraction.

CDR3 sequence: CASTGSSGNTIYF. The DNA of the CDR3 is TGTGCCTCCACAGGGTCCTCTGGAAACACCATATATTTT. V is TRBV30 and J is TRBJ1-3; D may be TRBD1 (6 bases). Per germline, CDR1 GTSNPN and CDR2 SVGIG (reference sequence). The CDR3 has 13 amino acids. V lost 7 bases to trimming and J lost 0 bases, with 10 bases between them.